These T cell receptor beta chains were read from a single sample in a study of PD-1 blockade in classical Hodgkin lymphoma. Profiling relied on immunoSEQ multiplex PCR, and the TCRdb table lists in-frame clones only, not all of them. The sample consists of 110,000 or so clones, around 89% of them appearing once. The sequences come from peripheral blood mononuclear cells (PBMCs), collected before the second cycle of nivolumab. All receptors come from a human donor with classical Hodgkin lymphoma. CDR3s include the opening cysteine and the closing phenylalanine or tryptophan. A D gene is named only where the DNA matches it firmly. Some rows have no size entry. The others give once, few or many, or a class for an expanded clone.

V gene	clone size	D gene	J gene	CDR3 DNA	CDR3 protein
TRBV2	-	-	TRBJ1-2	TGTGCCAGCAGTGAACCCACAGGCCACCCTAACTATGGCTACACCTTC	CASSEPTGHPNYGYTF
TRBV19	-	TRBD1	TRBJ1-5	TGTGCCAGTACTCCGACAGGGGTTTATCAGCCCCAGCATTTT	CASTPTGVYQPQHF
TRBV6-5	-	TRBD2	TRBJ2-7	TGTGCCAGCTCGAGCGGGACTTCCTACGAGCAGTACTTC	CASSSGTSYEQYF
TRBV15	-	-	TRBJ2-2	TGTGCCACCAGCAGTTTGACAGAAAACACCGGGGAGCTGTTTTTT	CATSSLTENTGELFF
TRBV5-1	-	TRBD2	TRBJ2-3	TGCGCCAGCAGCAACAGCGGGAGGGTGACAGATACGCAGTATTTT	CASSNSGRVTDTQYF
TRBV18	-	-	TRBJ1-3	TGTGCCAGCTCTCCGGGAGACTTCTCTGGAAACACCATATATTTT	CASSPGDFSGNTIYF
TRBV28	-	TRBD2	TRBJ2-5	TGTGCCAGCAGTTCACTAGCGGGAGTGGGAGAGACCCAGTACTTC	CASSSLAGVGETQYF
TRBV11-2	once	-	TRBJ1-1	TGTGCCAGCAGCCTCGTCGGGACTGACCTTAAAGCTTTCTTT	CASSLVGTDLKAFF
TRBV30	once	TRBD2	TRBJ2-7	TGTGCCTGGAGCGGAGTAGCGGGAGGCGAGCAGTACTTC	CAWSGVAGGEQYF
TRBV7-2	-	-	TRBJ2-3	TGTGCCAGCAGCTTAGCGGGGCCCAGGGTTACGCAGTATTTT	CASSLAGPRVTQYF
TRBV30	-	-	TRBJ2-7	TGTGCCTGGAGTACTAAGGGTGTCAGCCAAAGCTCCTACGAGCAGTACTTC	CAWSTKGVSQSSYEQYF
TRBV6-5	-	TRBD1	TRBJ1-5	TGTGCCAGCAGTAATACAGGGGCCAACCAGCCCCAGCATTTT	CASSNTGANQPQHF
TRBV10-3	-	-	TRBJ1-2	TGTGCCATCAGTGAGTCGAGGTCCAACAACTATGGCTACACCTTC	CAISESRSNNYGYTF
TRBV11-3	once	-	TRBJ2-5	TGTGCCAGCAGCTTATCAGGGACAGAGACCCAGTACTTC	CASSLSGTETQYF
TRBV28	-	-	TRBJ1-4	TGTGCCAGCAGTATAGCGGATACCTGGAATGAAAAACTGTTTTTT	CASSIADTWNEKLFF
TRBV2	few	-	TRBJ1-1	TGTGCCAGCAGTGAATTGTTGGACACTGAAGCTTTCTTT	CASSELLDTEAFF
TRBV6-1	-	-	TRBJ1-4	TGTGCCAGCGAGGACCGGGACGGCGGCGAAAAACTGTTTTTT	CASEDRDGGEKLFF
TRBV7-9	-	-	TRBJ2-7	TGTGCCAGCAGCTTCCGGCCAGACGAGCAGTACTTC	CASSFRPDEQYF
TRBV25-1	-	-	TRBJ2-4	TGTGCCAGCAGTGAAAGGGCGGGCGTAGCCAAAAACATTCAGTACTTC	CASSERAGVAKNIQYF
TRBV19	-	-	TRBJ2-3	TGTGCCAGTACGGCTAGCGTTTATCCAGATACGCAGTATTTT	CASTASVYPDTQYF
TRBV19	-	TRBD2	TRBJ2-5	TGTGCCAGTAGTCCCTTGACTAGCGGGAGGCAAGAGACCCAGTACTTC	CASSPLTSGRQETQYF
TRBV5-4	-	-	TRBJ2-7	TGTGCCAGCAGCTTCCGGGACACCTACGAGCAGTACTTC	CASSFRDTYEQYF
TRBV28	-	-	TRBJ1-1	TGTGCCAGCAGTTTATACGGGGATCAAGGGACTGAAGCTTTCTTT	CASSLYGDQGTEAFF
TRBV5-1	-	-	TRBJ1-2	TGCGCCAGCAGCTTTACCGGGACTCAGGGCCTCAACACCGACTACACCTTC	CASSFTGTQGLNTDYTF
TRBV7-6	-	-	TRBJ1-1	TGTGCCAGCAGCCCTCAGGGAAACACTGAAGCTTTCTTT	CASSPQGNTEAFF
TRBV28	-	-	TRBJ2-6	TGTGCCAGCAGTTTGAGGGTGACTGGGGCCAACGTCCTGACTTTC	CASSLRVTGANVLTF
TRBV10-3	-	-	TRBJ2-1	TGTGCCATCAGTGAGGGGCAGGGTTACTCCAATGAGCAGTTCTTC	CAISEGQGYSNEQFF
TRBV5-1	-	-	TRBJ1-3	TGCGCCAGCAGACATGGGGGCGGAAACACCATATATTTT	CASRHGGGNTIYF
TRBV18	-	-	TRBJ1-1	TGTGCCAGCTCACCAAGGACCTCGAACACTGAAGCTTTCTTT	CASSPRTSNTEAFF
TRBV28	-	TRBD1	TRBJ1-3	TGTGCCAGCAGCCTCGGACAGGGGAGTTCAGGAAACACCATATATTTT	CASSLGQGSSGNTIYF
TRBV5-6	-	-	TRBJ2-2	TGTGCCAGCAGCTTAGGGGGATCCGGGGAGCTGTTTTTT	CASSLGGSGELFF